Listed here are 17 T cell receptor beta chains from one sample, sequenced in a study of Ad26.COV2.S vaccination and SARS-CoV-2 variants. TCRdb's copy holds only in-frame clones and misses some; the assay was immunoSEQ multiplex PCR. Here the sample spans roughly 380,000 clones, around 87% being singletons. Specified treatment: roughly 20 received Ad26.COV2.S at low or high dose, single or two shots; about 5 received placebo; per-sample allocation not given. After the first vaccine or placebo injection, samples were drawn on day 63. This material consisted of peripheral blood, taken in a trial of Ad26.COV2.S vaccine versus placebo. Receptor source: a person between 18 and 65 years old who received the Ad26.COV2.S COVID-19 vaccine or a placebo.

The chain combines TRBV12-3 or TRBV12-4 with TRBJ1-3; tentative D call: TRBD1 (6 bases). V was cut by 6 bases and J by 5 bases, with 11 bases left in between. The CDR3 sequence is 13 residues long. CDR3 loop: CASRDSVRNTIYF. In nucleotides, the CDR3 is TGTGCCAGCAGGGACAGTGTTAGAAACACCATATATTTT.

CDR3 protein: CASSPPDRANTEAFF. The CDR3 DNA sequence: TGTGCCAGCTCACCACCTGACAGGGCGAACACTGAAGCTTTCTTT. The J gene is TRBJ1-1, the V gene TRBV18, with TRBD1 matching over 7 bases. Germline CDR1 and CDR2: KGHSH and LQKENI. V was pared by 0 bases and J by 1 base, with 2 bases of the junction left unmatched. This CDR3 has 15 amino acids.

This chain links TRBV6-7 with TRBJ1-2; unclear D gene. TRBV6-7 is given ORF status, its function remaining uncertain. CDR3 length: 12 residues. V was clipped by 4 bases and J by 4 bases, with 7 bases between them. The CDR3 spells CASSSTSYGYTF. The CDR3 coding sequence is TGTGCCAGCAGTTCGACGAGCTATGGCTACACCTTC.

V is TRBV30 and J is TRBJ2-2, with TRBD2 identical over 9 bases. Germline loops: CDR1 GTSNPN, CDR2 SVGIG (reference sequence). V shed 5 bases and J 5 bases; nucleotides not matched to a gene: 0. The CDR3 totals 12 residues. CDR3 coding DNA: TGTGCCTGGGGACTAGCGACCGGGGAGCTGTTTTTT. It is translated as CAWGLATGELFF.

V gene TRBV11-1 combines with J gene TRBJ2-5; TRBD1 matches at 8 bases. This CDR3 is 16 amino acids long. Trimming cost V 5 bases and J 0 bases; bases outside gene matches: 8. The germline gives CDR1 SGHAT, CDR2 FQDESV (reference sequence). The CDR3 DNA is TGTGCCAGCAGCCACGGACAGGGCCCTTACCAAGAGACCCAGTACTTC. Translating gives CASSHGQGPYQETQYF.

The J gene is TRBJ1-2, the V gene TRBV5-6, with 7 bases aligning to TRBD1. Germline assignment: CDR1 SGHDT and CDR2 YYEEEE. V shed 0 bases, J shed 4 bases, and the junction held 0 bases outside the gene matches. The length of the CDR3 is 13 residues. The CDR3 region has the DNA TGTGCCAGCAGCTTGGCAGGGGGCTATGGCTACACCTTC. Protein product: CASSLAGGYGYTF. Full variable domain (outside the CDR3, taken from reference TRBV5-6 and TRBJ1-2): DAGVTQSPTHLIKTRGQQVTLRCSPKSGHDTVSWYQQALGQGPQFIFQYYEEEERQRGNFPDRFSGHQFPNYSSELNVNALLLGDSALYLCASSLAGGYGYTFGSGTRLTVV.

V gene TRBV6-2 or TRBV6-3 combines with J gene TRBJ1-6, with 10 bases lining up with TRBD1. This CDR3 contains 15 residues. With V trimmed by 6 bases and J by 10 bases, 9 bases remained unmatched. In germline, CDR1 is MNHEY, CDR2 SVGEGT. The CDR3 nucleotides are TGTGCCAGCAGCCGGGGACAGGGGACGGTATCACCCCTCCACTTT. Translated, it gives CASSRGQGTVSPLHF.

The V call is TRBV6-5, the J call TRBJ1-2; tentative D call: TRBD1 (6 bases). The CDR3 covers 13 residues. Between the trimmed V and J ends, which lost 5 bases and 6 bases, there was a span of 13 bases. CDR1 is MNHEY and CDR2 is SVGAGI in the germline V gene. The CDR3 DNA sequence: TGTGCCAGCAGTCCACAGGGTAGAGATGGCTACACCTTC. Translated: CASSPQGRDGYTF.

The V gene is TRBV19, the J gene TRBJ1-1, with a weak D call TRBD1 (6 bases). The germline V gene has CDR1 LNHDA and CDR2 SQIVND (reference sequence). V lost 6 bases and J lost 1, with 18 bases in between. The CDR3 has 16 amino acids. The CDR3: CASSWASGQQNTEAFF. DNA for the CDR3: TGTGCCAGTAGCTGGGCATCTGGACAGCAGAACACTGAAGCTTTCTTT. The whole variable domain, filled in from reference TRBV19 and TRBJ1-1, reads DGGITQSPKYLFRKEGQNVTLSCEQNLNHDAMYWYRQDPGQGLRLIYYSQIVNDFQKGDIAEGYSVSREKKESFPLTVTSAQKNPTAFYLCASSWASGQQNTEAFFGQGTRLTVV.

The chain carries TRBV9 and TRBJ1-3, with D perhaps TRBD1 (5 bases). Trimming removed 0 bases from V and 2 bases from J, with 6 bases in between. This CDR3 comprises 14 residues. Looked up from germline, CDR1 is SGDLS and CDR2 is YYNGEE. The CDR3 bases are TGTGCCAGCAGCGTAGGAGGGGCTGGAAACACCATATATTTT. Translating gives CASSVGGAGNTIYF.

The rearrangement joins TRBV6-4 to TRBJ1-6; maybe TRBD1 (5 bases). V was shortened by 0 bases and J by 6 bases, with 9 bases between the two germline ends. The CDR3 contains 15 residues. Germline V gives CDR1 MRHNA, CDR2 SNTAGT. The CDR3 reads CASSDSGDLNSPLHF. The DNA for the CDR3 is TGTGCCAGCAGTGACTCAGGGGATCTTAATTCACCCCTCCACTTT.

This clone has just one count. The V gene is TRBV25-1, the J gene TRBJ1-1, with unresolved D. This CDR3 is built from 13 residues. V was trimmed by 8 bases and J by 1 base, leaving 11 bases between them. Germline-derived CDR1 and CDR2 are MGHDK and SYGVNS. The CDR3 loop is CASRLARNTEAFF. The CDR3, as DNA: TGTGCCAGCCGACTTGCCAGGAACACTGAAGCTTTCTTT.

The chain recombines TRBV20-1 with TRBJ2-2; D is possibly TRBD1 (6 bases). Germline V gene data show CDR1 as DFQATT and CDR2 as SNEGSKA (reference sequence). This CDR3 is built from 14 residues. V lost 3 bases and J 2 bases, leaving 10 bases between the germline ends. CDR3 sequence reads: CSASNRDNTGELFF. The CDR3 DNA is TGCAGTGCTAGTAACAGGGACAACACCGGGGAGCTGTTTTTT.

In its sample, this clone was seen a few times. The chain is built from TRBV4-1 and TRBJ1-5, with D maybe TRBD1 (6 bases). In germline, CDR1 is MGHRA, CDR2 YSYEKL. The CDR3 length is 15 residues. V lost 3 bases and J 7 bases, leaving 16 bases between the germline ends. The CDR3 region is CASSQEPRGGQPQHF. The CDR3 coding sequence is TGCGCCAGCAGCCAGGAACCCAGGGGCGGGCAGCCCCAGCATTTT.

The genes are TRBV5-6 and TRBJ2-5, with TRBD2 identical over 11 bases. Germline lookup yields CDR1 SGHDT and CDR2 YYEEEE. The CDR3 sequence is 17 residues long. Trimming removed 1 base from V and 5 bases from J; junction bases left unmatched: 10. CDR3 protein: CASSLRGLAGGGETQYF. CDR3 sequence (DNA): TGTGCCAGCAGCTTGCGGGGTCTAGCGGGGGGCGGTGAGACCCAGTACTTC.

V gene TRBV5-1 combines with J gene TRBJ2-7; 8 bases fit TRBD1. The length of the CDR3 is 15 residues. Per germline, CDR1 SGHRS and CDR2 YFSETQ. The ends lost 3 bases at V and 1 base at J; junction bases unmatched: 6. The CDR3: CASSSTGGYSYEQYF. Written as DNA, the CDR3 is TGCGCCAGCAGCTCTACAGGGGGATATTCCTACGAGCAGTACTTC.

The chain is built from TRBV6-2 or TRBV6-3 and TRBJ2-1; 11 positions agree with TRBD2. The trim removed 4 bases at V and 2 bases at J, leaving 1 base unmatched. CDR1 is MNHEY, CDR2 SVGEGT, per germline. The CDR3 has 15 residues. CDR3 in amino acids: CASSSSGGTYNEQFF. CDR3 nucleotide sequence: TGTGCCAGCAGTTCTAGCGGGGGGACCTACAATGAGCAGTTCTTC.